The present T cell receptor beta chain was sequenced within a study of cytomegalovirus exposure and HLA in healthy donors. General observations from the study: Later analysis associated a missense DCLRE1C variant with TCR beta V- and J-gene trimming.

This clone was seen once. Its antigen is currently unknown. Germline V CDR1 and CDR2: SQVTM, ANQGSEA. V was trimmed by 5 bases and J by 5 bases, leaving 9 bases between them. This CDR3 has 12 amino acids. Primers: 60 Vbeta forward and 13 Jbeta reverse. Assay used: immunoSEQ multiplex PCR; TCRdb lists only in-frame clones, some missing. The sample carries around 63,000 clones, around 80% recorded once. The sequencing input was PBMCs. The receptor was isolated from a woman between 25 and 40 years old in good health and CMV-seronegative. This sequence joins TRBV29-1 and TRBJ2-2; D is possibly TRBD1 (5 bases). CDR3 residues: CSVTPGTGELFF. In nucleotides, the CDR3 is TGCAGCGTTACACCAGGGACCGGGGAGCTGTTTTTT.